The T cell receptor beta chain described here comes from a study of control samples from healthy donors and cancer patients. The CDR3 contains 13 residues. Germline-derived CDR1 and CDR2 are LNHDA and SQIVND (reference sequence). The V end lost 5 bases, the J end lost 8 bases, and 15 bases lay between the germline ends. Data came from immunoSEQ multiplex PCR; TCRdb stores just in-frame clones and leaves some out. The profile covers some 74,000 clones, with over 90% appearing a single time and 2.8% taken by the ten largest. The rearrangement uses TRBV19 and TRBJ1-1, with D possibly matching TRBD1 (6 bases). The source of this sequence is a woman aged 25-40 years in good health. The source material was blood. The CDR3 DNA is TGTGCCAGTAGTCGGGGAAGAGGGACAGAAGCTTTCTTT. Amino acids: CASSRGRGTEAFF.